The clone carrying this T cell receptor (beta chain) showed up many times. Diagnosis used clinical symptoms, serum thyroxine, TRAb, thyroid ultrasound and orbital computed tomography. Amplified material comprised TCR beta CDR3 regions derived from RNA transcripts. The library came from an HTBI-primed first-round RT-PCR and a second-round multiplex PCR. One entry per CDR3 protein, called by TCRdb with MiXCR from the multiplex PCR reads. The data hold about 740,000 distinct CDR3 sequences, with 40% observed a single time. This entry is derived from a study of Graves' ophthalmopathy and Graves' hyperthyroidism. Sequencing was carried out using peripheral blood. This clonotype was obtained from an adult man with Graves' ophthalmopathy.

In DNA, the CDR3 is TGTGCCAGCAGTCCCGGGACCCTCGGGGAGCAGTACTTC. Translated: CASSPGTLGEQYF. This sequence joins TRBV12-3 or TRBV12-4 and TRBJ2-7, with D possibly called TRBD1 or TRBD2 (5 bases each). The CDR3 consists of 13 residues. V shed 5 bases and J shed 7 bases, with 15 bases lying between them.